These 24 T cell receptor beta chains originate from one sample sequenced in a study of blood T cells in healthy people across ages. A sample-barcoded 5' primer and a J-beta primer mix were used in a second PCR of roughly 6 to 11 cycles. One entry per CDR3 protein, called by TCRdb with MiXCR from the 5' RACE reads. The sample comprises around 870,000 distinct CDR3 sequences, more than 25% of which are singletons, and 17% rests with the top ten. The specimen was blood. Receptors were obtained from a woman aged 80 or over in good health.

This clonotype showed up many times. The V call is TRBV27, the J call TRBJ2-5, with 7 positions matching TRBD1. The length of the CDR3 is 14 residues. CDR1 and CDR2 (germline): MNHEY, SMNVEV (reference sequence). With 4 bases clipped from V and 2 bases from J, the junction kept 4 bases outside the gene matches. The CDR3 loop is CASSWRTGQETQYF. The CDR3 bases are TGTGCCAGCAGTTGGAGGACAGGACAAGAGACCCAGTACTTC.

This clonotype was recorded many times. The chain combines TRBV7-7 with TRBJ2-1; maybe TRBD1 (6 bases). The CDR3 is 15 residues long. V dropped 5 bases and J dropped 4 bases, with 15 bases sitting between them. Germline V CDR1 and CDR2: SSHAT, FNYEAQ (reference sequence). Written as DNA, the CDR3 is TGTGCCAGCAGCCCCCAACAGGGTTATTACAATGAGCAGTTCTTC. It specifies CASSPQQGYYNEQFF.

The V call is TRBV7-2, the J call TRBJ2-3; D unclear. The V and J ends lost 5 bases and 6 bases respectively, with 9 bases between them. Germline V gives CDR1 SGHTA, CDR2 FQGNSA. The CDR3 sequence is 12 residues long. The CDR3 here is CASSRMGDTQYF. CDR3 in DNA: TGTGCCAGCAGCCGGATGGGGGATACGCAGTATTTT. The whole variable domain, filled in from reference TRBV7-2 and TRBJ2-3, reads GAGVSQSPSNKVTEKGKDVELRCDPISGHTALYWYRQSLGQGLEFLIYFQGNSAPDKSGLPSDRFSAERTGGSVSTLTIQRTQQEDSAVYLCASSRMGDTQYFGPGTRLTVL.

This clonotype was observed a single time. The rearrangement links TRBV2 to TRBJ2-3, with D possibly being TRBD1 (7 bases). The CDR3 is 14 amino acids. V lost 7 bases and J lost 4, with 15 bases in between. Per germline, CDR1 SNHLY and CDR2 FYNNEI. The CDR3 loop is CASTRDSGSDTQYF. The DNA of the CDR3 is TGTGCCAGCACCCGGGACAGCGGGTCAGATACGCAGTATTTT.

This clonotype was observed at least ten times. V and J are TRBV7-8 and TRBJ2-1; 8 bases are a match to TRBD2. With V trimmed by 4 bases and J by 3 bases, 11 bases remained unmatched. The CDR3 is made up of 17 amino acids. Germline CDR1 is SGHVS and CDR2 is FQNEAQ. The CDR3 bases are TGTGCCAGCAGCTCCTCTAAGACTAGCGCCGACTACAATGAGCAGTTCTTC. Translated, it gives CASSSSKTSADYNEQFF.

This chain links TRBV6-2 or TRBV6-3 with TRBJ1-1; D unresolved. This CDR3 is built from 19 residues. Deletions cut 6 bases from V and 2 bases from J, with 28 bases between. Per the germline V gene, CDR1 is MNHEY and CDR2 is SVGEGT. DNA for the CDR3: TGTGCCAGCAGGACTAACCTCCCACCTCCCAACCGGGCCAACACTGAAGCTTTCTTT. Translation gives CASRTNLPPPNRANTEAFF.

The V gene is TRBV7-2, the J gene TRBJ2-5, with D perhaps TRBD1 (5 bases). Trimming cost V 5 bases and J 0 bases, with 13 bases left between them. Germline V gene sequence: CDR1 SGHTA, CDR2 FQGNSA. CDR3 size: 15 residues. CDR3 loop: CASSPRQTYQETQYF. The CDR3 DNA reads TGTGCCAGCAGCCCCCGACAGACGTACCAAGAGACCCAGTACTTC.

Of note for this clonotype: This may arise from a read error, as a much more abundant clone is one base away. The V gene is TRBV12-3 or TRBV12-4, the J gene TRBJ1-2, with D unclear. The CDR3 spans 15 residues. The germline V and J ends were trimmed by 6 bases and 4 bases, with 18 bases remaining between them. The CDR3 DNA reads TGTGCCAGCAGCCCCCCGCCCATCGGGAGCTATGGCTACACCTTC. This codes for CASSPPPIGSYGYTF.

This chain joins TRBV9 and TRBJ1-1; maybe TRBD1 (5 bases). Germline values: CDR1 SGDLS, CDR2 YYNGEE. The V end was cut by 2 bases, the J end by 1 base, with 12 bases between. The CDR3 has 15 amino acids. The CDR3 reads CASSVTGQKNTEAFF. In DNA, the CDR3 is TGTGCCAGCAGCGTTACAGGCCAGAAGAACACTGAAGCTTTCTTT.

A single count supports this clonotype. The chain couples TRBV3-1 to TRBJ2-2; TRBD1 matches 7 bases. CDR1 is LGHDT, CDR2 YNNKEL, per germline (reference sequence). V lost 4 bases to trimming and J lost 13 bases; unmatched junction nucleotides: 6. This CDR3 has 12 residues. The CDR3 loop is CASSRGGSGLFF. DNA of the CDR3: TGTGCCAGCAGCCGAGGGGGCAGCGGGCTGTTTTTT.

CDR3 loop: CASSVESRDESYEQYF. CDR3 coding DNA: TGTGCCAGCAGCGTAGAGTCCCGGGACGAATCCTACGAGCAGTACTTC. The chain has TRBV3-1 and TRBJ2-7, with D perhaps being TRBD1 or TRBD2 (5 bases each). The CDR3 consists of 16 residues. The V and J ends lost 5 bases and 1 base respectively, with 18 bases between them. The germline gives CDR1 LGHDT, CDR2 YNNKEL (reference sequence).

This clonotype appeared many times. The genes are TRBV24-1 and TRBJ2-5; tentatively, D is TRBD2 (6 bases). The V and J ends lost 7 bases and 2 bases respectively, with 13 bases between them. Germline CDR1 KGHDR, CDR2 SFDVKD. CDR3 size: 14 residues. The CDR3 DNA reads TGTGCCACCAGGGAGAACGGGGGTCAAGAGACCCAGTACTTC. Amino acid sequence: CATRENGGQETQYF.

This clonotype showed up just once. The chain joins TRBV25-1 to TRBJ1-2, with D uncertain. The ends were cut back, 1 base at V and 8 bases at J, with 14 bases in the middle. CDR3 size: 14 residues. Germline CDR1 and CDR2: MGHDK and SYGVNS. This CDR3 reads CASSEFRGGDGYTF. DNA of the CDR3: TGTGCCAGCAGTGAATTCCGGGGAGGTGACGGCTACACCTTC.

In the case of this clonotype: A much larger clone differs from this one at a single base, so this may be a read error. The V gene is TRBV6-6, the J gene TRBJ2-1; no definite D call. The J call may be mistaken, given a closer DNA end match to TRBJ2-7. Germline CDR1 MNHNY, CDR2 SVGAGI (reference sequence). The CDR3 is made up of 13 amino acids. The CDR3 sequence: CASSYRYYNEQYF. In DNA form, the CDR3 reads TGTGCCAGCAGTTATCGGTACTACAATGAGCAGTACTTC.

V is TRBV12-3 or TRBV12-4 and J is TRBJ2-1; D is possibly TRBD2 (7 bases). The CDR3 is 20 residues long. Trimming took off 5 bases at V and 8 bases at J, with 34 bases between the two ends. The CDR3 loop reads CASSPPRGGLTAGELDEQFF. The CDR3 DNA sequence: TGTGCCAGCAGTCCCCCGCGCGGGGGCCTTACTGCGGGGGAGTTAGATGAGCAGTTCTTC.

This clonotype was recorded at least ten times. The V and J genes are TRBV28 and TRBJ2-7, with 8 nucleotides matching TRBD1. The CDR3 loop spans 13 amino acids. Trimming took 6 bases from V and 0 from J; bases not matched to a gene: 1. Germline-derived CDR1 and CDR2 are MDHEN and SYDVKM. In DNA form, the CDR3 reads TGTGCCAGCAGACAGGGGGGCTCCTACGAGCAGTACTTC. It translates to CASRQGGSYEQYF.

This clonotype has a count of ten or more. The V gene is TRBV20-1, the J gene TRBJ1-1; D call uncertain. The V and J ends lost 6 bases and 1 base respectively, with 12 bases between them. The length of the CDR3 is 13 residues. Germline V lookup: CDR1 DFQATT, CDR2 SNEGSKA (reference sequence). The CDR3 sequence is CSAEYRANTEAFF. For the CDR3, the DNA is TGCAGTGCCGAATACCGGGCGAACACTGAAGCTTTCTTT.

With regard to this clonotype: Since a much larger clone is just one base distant, this may be a read error. The chain recombines TRBV5-6 with TRBJ2-1; 7 nucleotides agree with TRBD1. In germline, CDR1 is SGHDT, CDR2 YYEEEE. After removal of 6 bases from V and 2 bases from J, the junction contained 8 bases not matched to a gene. The CDR3 length is 15 residues. Here the CDR3 reads CASIALGTAYNEQFF. The DNA of the CDR3 is TGTGCCAGCATCGCCCTCGGGACAGCCTACAATGAGCAGTTCTTC.

On this clonotype: This may be a read error, as it is one base from a much larger clone. The chain couples TRBV20-1 to TRBJ2-5, with D uncertain. The CDR3 is 13 residues long. Per the germline V gene, CDR1 is DFQATT and CDR2 is SNEGSKA (reference sequence). Trimming shortened V by 5 bases and J by 1 base, and 11 bases separated the two germline ends. The CDR3 spells CSAGAGSQETQYF. CDR3 bases: TGCAGTGCTGGAGCTGGCTCCCAAGAGACCCAGTACTTC.

This clonotype was seen repeatedly, ten times or more. The chain combines TRBV29-1 with TRBJ1-2, with 8 bases that match TRBD1. Germline CDR1 is SQVTM and CDR2 is ANQGSEA. V lost 0 bases and J lost 7; bases outside the gene matches: 10. CDR3 size: 15 residues. CDR3 sequence (DNA): TGCAGCGTTGAAGATAGCAGGGGGCCCGCTAGTGGCTACACCTTC. Translation gives CSVEDSRGPASGYTF.

The CDR3 DNA follows: TGTGCCAGTAGTATAGTCGGGAAAGACTATGGCTACACCTTC. The encoded protein is CASSIVGKDYGYTF. V usage is TRBV19 and J usage is TRBJ1-2; unclear D gene. V was pared by 1 base and J by 3 bases, with 9 bases between. Germline V lookup: CDR1 LNHDA, CDR2 SQIVND (reference sequence). This CDR3 region has 14 residues.

This clonotype was recorded at least ten times. J is TRBJ1-2 and V is TRBV4-3; possible D gene TRBD1, 5 bases. Germline V gene data show CDR1 as LGHNA and CDR2 as YSLEER. CDR3 length: 17 amino acids. V was cut by 0 bases and J by 7 bases, with 21 bases left in between. The DNA of the CDR3 is TGCGCCAGCAGCCAAGACCTGACAGCCCGGTCCGCTAGTGGCTACACCTTC. Amino acids: CASSQDLTARSASGYTF.

This clonotype was recorded many times. J is TRBJ2-6 and V is TRBV27; the match to TRBD1 covers 12 bases. V lost 5 bases, J lost 4 bases, and 3 bases stayed unmatched. The CDR3 runs 16 residues. CDR1 and CDR2 from the germline V gene are MNHEY and SMNVEV (reference sequence). The CDR3 is CASSPGQGAGANVLTF. As DNA, the CDR3 is TGTGCCAGCAGTCCGGGACAGGGGGCCGGGGCCAACGTCCTGACTTTC.

Points on this clonotype: At one end, the junction sequence differs from germline, possibly due to a read error. The V gene is TRBV6-2 or TRBV6-3, the J gene TRBJ2-1; D gene ambiguous. The CDR3 consists of 12 residues. Germline CDR1 is MNHEY and CDR2 is SVGEGT. In DNA form, the CDR3 reads TGTGCTAGCACGGTGGGGTACAATGAGCGGTTCTTC. It codes for CASTVGYNERFF.